A selection of T cell receptor beta chains follows, all from one sample in a study of OX40 agonist ivuxolimab in advanced cancers. Measured with immunoSEQ multiplex PCR; TCRdb has only the in-frame clones, and not every one. The sample lists about 83,000 clones, 92% occurring once. The sequenced sample was CD4+ or CD8+ T cells sorted from blood, obtained in a trial of the OX40 agonist ivuxolimab. The receptor set was obtained from an adult with an advanced solid tumor such as melanoma, head and neck, liver or kidney cancer. Both conserved end residues are part of each CDR3. Fields, in order: J gene, D gene, clone size, V gene, CDR3 protein, CDR3 DNA. A D gene is named only where the DNA matches it firmly. Clone size, where shown, is once, few, many, or a class for clones that have expanded.

>TRBJ2-5|-|-|TRBV5-1
CASSLAVSSQETQYF
TGCGCCAGCAGCTTGGCCGTCAGCTCGCAAGAGACCCAGTACTTC
>TRBJ2-7|-|-|TRBV11-2
CASSLWDTIYEQYF
TGTGCCAGCAGCTTATGGGACACAATCTACGAGCAGTACTTC
>TRBJ1-4|-|-|TRBV7-9
CASSAPGWGMNEKLFF
TGTGCCAGCAGCGCTCCCGGGTGGGGTATGAATGAAAAACTGTTTTTT
>TRBJ1-2|-|-|TRBV4-1
CASSPGGPVYGYTF
TGCGCCAGCAGCCCCGGTGGACCGGTCTATGGCTACACCTTC
>TRBJ2-5|TRBD2|-|TRBV4-1
CASSLRVAGGHETQYF
TGCGCCAGCAGCCTTAGGGTGGCGGGGGGGCATGAGACCCAGTACTTC
>TRBJ2-7|-|-|TRBV27
CASSETGSYEQYF
TGTGCCAGCAGCGAGACAGGCTCCTACGAGCAGTACTTC
>TRBJ2-1|TRBD1|-|TRBV6-4
CASAKEGQGIYNEQFF
TGTGCCAGCGCCAAGGAGGGACAGGGTATCTACAATGAGCAGTTCTTC
>TRBJ2-3|-|-|TRBV19
CASSPLRGTDTQYF
TGTGCCAGTAGCCCGCTGCGGGGCACAGATACGCAGTATTTT
>TRBJ2-3|-|few|TRBV6-1
CASMRAAGSTDTQYF
TGTGCCAGCATGCGCGCGGCAGGGAGCACAGATACGCAGTATTTT
>TRBJ1-4|TRBD1|-|TRBV27
CASTGQGAEKLFF
TGTGCCAGCACCGGACAGGGCGCTGAAAAACTGTTTTTT
>TRBJ2-2|TRBD1|-|TRBV27
CASTIVQGAGELFF
TGTGCCAGCACCATCGTCCAGGGGGCCGGGGAGCTGTTTTTT
>TRBJ1-3|-|-|TRBV13
CASSPQQGPGNTIYF
TGTGCCAGCAGCCCCCAACAGGGCCCCGGAAACACCATATATTTT
>TRBJ1-5|-|-|TRBV7-6
CASSLAGGQPQHF
TGTGCCAGCAGCTTAGCTGGGGGTCAGCCCCAGCATTTT
>TRBJ2-7|-|-|TRBV11-2
CASSFSQLYEQYF
TGTGCCAGCAGCTTTAGTCAGCTATACGAGCAGTACTTC
>TRBJ2-5|-|-|TRBV13
CASSLGRGGKTQYF
TGTGCCAGCAGCTTAGGCAGGGGGGGGAAGACCCAGTACTTC
>TRBJ2-7|-|-|TRBV27
CASSWSRDSYEQYF
TGTGCCAGCAGTTGGTCCCGGGATTCCTACGAGCAGTACTTC
>TRBJ2-4|-|-|TRBV2
CASRDPVDIQYF
TGTGCCAGCAGAGACCCGGTGGACATTCAGTACTTC
>TRBJ1-5|-|few|TRBV4-1
CASAWDQGNQPQHF
TGCGCCAGCGCCTGGGACCAGGGCAATCAGCCCCAGCATTTT
>TRBJ1-6|-|-|TRBV11-2
CASSTRNTGFLTPLHF
TGTGCCAGCAGCACGCGAAATACAGGGTTTCTAACACCCCTCCACTTT
>TRBJ1-1|TRBD1|few|TRBV6-5
CASSPTGDTDTEAFF
TGTGCCAGCAGTCCGACAGGGGATACCGACACTGAAGCTTTCTTT
>TRBJ2-1|-|-|TRBV7-6
CASSLAGTAIEQFF
TGTGCCAGCAGCTTGGCCGGGACCGCGATTGAGCAGTTCTTC
>TRBJ1-2|-|-|TRBV7-6
CASSSRRGDPGYGYTF
TGTGCCAGCAGCTCCCGCCGGGGGGACCCCGGGTATGGCTACACCTTC
>TRBJ2-2|-|-|TRBV7-8
CASSPVGSTGELFF
TGTGCCAGCAGCCCTGTTGGGTCAACCGGGGAGCTGTTTTTT
>TRBJ1-1|-|-|TRBV7-9
CASSPTGLNTEAFF
TGTGCCAGCAGCCCTACAGGGCTGAACACTGAAGCTTTCTTT
>TRBJ2-3|-|once|TRBV9
CASSVDQLPQYF
TGTGCCAGCAGCGTAGACCAGCTCCCGCAGTATTTT
>TRBJ1-2|-|-|TRBV9
CASSPRGGAGGYTF
TGTGCCAGCAGCCCCCGGGGGGGGGCTGGTGGCTACACCTTC
>TRBJ2-1|-|-|TRBV5-1
CASSISGSYNEQFF
TGCGCCAGCAGCATAAGCGGCTCCTACAATGAGCAGTTCTTC
>TRBJ2-3|-|once|TRBV4-1
CASSQDRGDTQYF
TGCGCCAGCAGCCAAGATCGAGGTGATACGCAGTATTTT
>TRBJ2-1|-|-|TRBV4-3
CASSQDGQASYNEQFF
TGCGCCAGCAGCCAAGATGGCCAGGCCAGCTACAATGAGCAGTTCTTC